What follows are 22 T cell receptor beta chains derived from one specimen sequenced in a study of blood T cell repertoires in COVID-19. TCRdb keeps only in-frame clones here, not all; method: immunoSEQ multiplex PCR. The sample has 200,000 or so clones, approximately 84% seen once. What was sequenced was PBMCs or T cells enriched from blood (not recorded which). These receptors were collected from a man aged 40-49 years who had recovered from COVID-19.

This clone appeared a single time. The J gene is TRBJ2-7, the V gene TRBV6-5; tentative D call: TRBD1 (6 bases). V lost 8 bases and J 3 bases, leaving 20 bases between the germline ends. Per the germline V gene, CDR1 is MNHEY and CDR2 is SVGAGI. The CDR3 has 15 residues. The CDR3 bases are TGTGCCAGCCGACGCGACAGGAAGAGTTTCTACGAGCAGTACTTC. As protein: CASRRDRKSFYEQYF.

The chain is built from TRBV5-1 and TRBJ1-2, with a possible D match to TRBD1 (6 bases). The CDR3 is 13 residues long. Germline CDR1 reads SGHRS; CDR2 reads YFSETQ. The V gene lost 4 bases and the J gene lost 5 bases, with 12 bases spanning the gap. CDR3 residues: CASSVDRLYGYTF. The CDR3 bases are TGCGCCAGCAGCGTCGACAGGCTTTATGGCTACACCTTC.

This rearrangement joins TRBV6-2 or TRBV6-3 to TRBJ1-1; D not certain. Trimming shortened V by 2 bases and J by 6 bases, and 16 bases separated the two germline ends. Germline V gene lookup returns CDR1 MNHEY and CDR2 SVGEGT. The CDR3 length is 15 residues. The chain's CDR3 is CASSYPEWGVPEAFF. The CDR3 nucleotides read TGTGCCAGCAGTTACCCCGAGTGGGGAGTTCCTGAAGCTTTCTTT.

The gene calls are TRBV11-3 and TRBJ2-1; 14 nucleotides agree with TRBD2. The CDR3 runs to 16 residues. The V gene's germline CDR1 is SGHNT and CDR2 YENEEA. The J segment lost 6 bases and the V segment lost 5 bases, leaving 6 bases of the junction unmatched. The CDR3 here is CASSETSGGASNEQFF. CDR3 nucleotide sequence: TGTGCCAGCAGCGAGACTAGCGGGGGGGCTTCCAATGAGCAGTTCTTC.

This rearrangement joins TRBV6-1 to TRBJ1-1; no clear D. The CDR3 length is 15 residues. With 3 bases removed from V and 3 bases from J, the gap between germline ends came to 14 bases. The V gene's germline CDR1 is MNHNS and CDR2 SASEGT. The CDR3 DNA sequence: TGTGCCAGCAGTGAGGATGGGCCCCCCGACACTGAAGCTTTCTTT. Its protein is CASSEDGPPDTEAFF.

The CDR3 reads CATTLGGNQPQHF. The CDR3 DNA follows: TGTGCCACCACCTTGGGGGGGAATCAGCCCCAGCATTTT. The genes are TRBV2 and TRBJ1-5, with D possibly TRBD1 on 5 matching bases. CDR3 length: 13 amino acids. Trimming took off 10 bases at V and 4 bases at J, with 14 bases between the two ends. CDR1 is SNHLY, CDR2 FYNNEI, per germline.

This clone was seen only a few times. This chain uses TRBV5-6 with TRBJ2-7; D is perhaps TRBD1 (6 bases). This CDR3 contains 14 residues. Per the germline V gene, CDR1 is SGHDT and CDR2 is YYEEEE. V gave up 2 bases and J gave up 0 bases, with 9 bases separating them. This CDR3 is CASSFRDISYEQYF. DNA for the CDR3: TGTGCCAGCAGCTTCCGGGACATCTCCTACGAGCAGTACTTC.

The CDR3 reads CASSQGLAGYEQYF. Here the CDR3 DNA reads TGTGCCAGCAGCCAGGGACTAGCGGGATACGAGCAGTACTTC. The V call is TRBV2, the J call TRBJ2-7, with 13 bases fitting TRBD2. The CDR3 loop spans 14 amino acids. The V gene's germline CDR1 is SNHLY and CDR2 FYNNEI. The J segment lost 4 bases and the V segment lost 6 bases, leaving 3 bases of the junction unmatched.

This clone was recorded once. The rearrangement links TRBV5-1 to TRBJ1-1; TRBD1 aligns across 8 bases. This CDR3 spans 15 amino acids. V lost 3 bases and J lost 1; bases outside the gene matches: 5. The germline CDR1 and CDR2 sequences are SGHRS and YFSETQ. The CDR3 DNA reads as TGCGCCAGCAGCTACTTACAGGGGGGGAACACTGAAGCTTTCTTT. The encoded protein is CASSYLQGGNTEAFF.

The CDR3 loop reads CASSEDTNTIYF. The CDR3 DNA follows: TGTGCCAGCAGTGAAGATACTAACACCATATATTTT. The chain is built from TRBV2 and TRBJ1-3, with D unclear. CDR3 size: 12 residues. Trimming removed 1 base at V and 7 bases at J, with 5 bases between. Germline V gene lookup returns CDR1 SNHLY and CDR2 FYNNEI.

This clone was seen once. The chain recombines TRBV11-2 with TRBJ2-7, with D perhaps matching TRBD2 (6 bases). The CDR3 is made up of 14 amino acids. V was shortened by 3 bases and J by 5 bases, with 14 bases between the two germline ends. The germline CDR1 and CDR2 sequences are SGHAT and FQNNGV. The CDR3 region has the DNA TGTGCCAGCAGCTTGGTCGGGAGTCGAAACGAGCAGTACTTC. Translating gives CASSLVGSRNEQYF. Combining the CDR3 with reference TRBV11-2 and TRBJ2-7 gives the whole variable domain EAGVAQSPRYKIIEKRQSVAFWCNPISGHATLYWYQQILGQGPKLLIQFQNNGVVDDSQLPKDRFSAERLKGVDSTLKIQPAKLEDSAVYLCASSLVGSRNEQYFGPGTRLTVT.

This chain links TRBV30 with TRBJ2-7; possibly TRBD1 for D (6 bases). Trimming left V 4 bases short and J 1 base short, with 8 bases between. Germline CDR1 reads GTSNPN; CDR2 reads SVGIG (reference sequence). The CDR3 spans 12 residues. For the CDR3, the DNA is TGTGCCTGGACCAGGGGATCCTACGAGCAGTACTTC. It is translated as CAWTRGSYEQYF.

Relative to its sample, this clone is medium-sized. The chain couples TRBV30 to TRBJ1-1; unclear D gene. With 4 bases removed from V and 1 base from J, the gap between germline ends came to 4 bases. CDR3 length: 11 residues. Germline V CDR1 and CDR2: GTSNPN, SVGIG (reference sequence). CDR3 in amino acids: CAWNRNTEAFF. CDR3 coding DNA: TGTGCCTGGAACAGGAACACTGAAGCTTTCTTT.

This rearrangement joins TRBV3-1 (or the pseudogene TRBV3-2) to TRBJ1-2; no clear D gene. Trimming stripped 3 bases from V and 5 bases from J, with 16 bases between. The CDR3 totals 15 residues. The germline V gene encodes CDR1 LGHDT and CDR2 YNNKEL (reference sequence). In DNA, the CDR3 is TGTGCCAGCAGCCACAAAGACGCCCCGACATATGGCTACACCTTC. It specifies CASSHKDAPTYGYTF.

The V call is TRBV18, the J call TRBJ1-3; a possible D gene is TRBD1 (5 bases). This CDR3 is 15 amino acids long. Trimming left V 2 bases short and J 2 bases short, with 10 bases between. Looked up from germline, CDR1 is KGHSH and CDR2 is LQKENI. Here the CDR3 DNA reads TGTGCCAGCTCACCAGTCTCAGGGACTGGAAACACCATATATTTT. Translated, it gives CASSPVSGTGNTIYF.

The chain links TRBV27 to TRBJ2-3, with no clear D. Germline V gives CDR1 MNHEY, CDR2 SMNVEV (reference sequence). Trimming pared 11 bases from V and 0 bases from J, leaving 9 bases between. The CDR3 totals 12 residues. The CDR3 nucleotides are TGTGCCGCCTGGGCAAGCACAGATACGCAGTATTTT. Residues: CAAWASTDTQYF.

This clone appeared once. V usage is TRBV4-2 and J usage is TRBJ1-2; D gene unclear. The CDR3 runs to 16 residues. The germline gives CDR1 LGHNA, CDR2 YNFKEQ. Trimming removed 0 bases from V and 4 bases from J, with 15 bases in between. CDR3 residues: CASSQETLLNSYGYTF. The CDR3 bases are TGTGCCAGCAGCCAAGAAACCCTACTTAATTCCTATGGCTACACCTTC.

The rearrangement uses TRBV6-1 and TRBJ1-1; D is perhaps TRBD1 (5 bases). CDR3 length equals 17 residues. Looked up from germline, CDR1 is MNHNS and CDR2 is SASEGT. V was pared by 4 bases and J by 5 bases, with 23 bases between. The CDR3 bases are TGTGCCAGCAGTGCGTCGTGGGGGGTCTCTCAGAGAACTGAAGCTTTCTTT. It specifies CASSASWGVSQRTEAFF.

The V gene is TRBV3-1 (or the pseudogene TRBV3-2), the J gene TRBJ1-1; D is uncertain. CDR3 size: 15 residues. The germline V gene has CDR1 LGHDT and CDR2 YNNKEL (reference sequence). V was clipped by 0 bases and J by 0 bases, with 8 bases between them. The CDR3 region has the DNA TGTGCCAGCAGCCAAGACAGGCTAATGAACACTGAAGCTTTCTTT. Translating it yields CASSQDRLMNTEAFF.

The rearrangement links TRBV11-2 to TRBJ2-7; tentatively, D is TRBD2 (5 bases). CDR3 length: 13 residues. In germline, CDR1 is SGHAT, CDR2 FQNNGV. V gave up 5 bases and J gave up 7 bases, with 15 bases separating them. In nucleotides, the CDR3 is TGTGCCAGCAGCCTGTCGCCCGGGGAAGAGCAGTACTTC. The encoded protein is CASSLSPGEEQYF. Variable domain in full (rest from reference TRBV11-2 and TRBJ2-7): EAGVAQSPRYKIIEKRQSVAFWCNPISGHATLYWYQQILGQGPKLLIQFQNNGVVDDSQLPKDRFSAERLKGVDSTLKIQPAKLEDSAVYLCASSLSPGEEQYFGPGTRLTVT.

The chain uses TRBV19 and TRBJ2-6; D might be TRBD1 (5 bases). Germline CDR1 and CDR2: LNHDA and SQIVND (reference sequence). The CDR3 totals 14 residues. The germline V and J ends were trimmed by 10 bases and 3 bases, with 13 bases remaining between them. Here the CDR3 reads CAITQVVGANVLTF. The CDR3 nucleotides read TGTGCCATAACACAGGTGGTTGGGGCCAACGTCCTGACTTTC.

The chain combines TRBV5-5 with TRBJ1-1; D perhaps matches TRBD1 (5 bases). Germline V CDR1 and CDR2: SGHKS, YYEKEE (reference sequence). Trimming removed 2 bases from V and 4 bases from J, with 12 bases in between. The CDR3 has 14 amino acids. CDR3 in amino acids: CASSLQQGVTEAFF. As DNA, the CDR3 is TGTGCCAGCAGCTTACAGCAGGGTGTCACTGAAGCTTTCTTT.